These T cell receptor beta chains were read from a single sample in a study of untreated major depressive disorder. Assay used: immunoSEQ multiplex PCR; TCRdb lists only in-frame clones, some missing. The table shows more than 20,000 clones, with roughly 93% occurring only once. Material: CD4+ T cells from PBMCs. These receptors all stem from a man aged 25-40 years in good health. CDR3s leave out the opening cysteine and the closing phenylalanine or tryptophan. The order of the fields is J gene, CDR3 length, V gene, CDR3 protein.

J: TRBJ2-1
length: 11
V: TRBV7-2
CDR3: ASSWGGGNEQF

J: TRBJ2-7
length: 14
V: TRBV6-5
CDR3: ASSYSGDRGVDEQY

J: TRBJ1-1
length: 14
V: TRBV6-7
CDR3: ASSYSRRQLNTEAF

J: TRBJ1-3
length: 15
V: TRBV5-6
CDR3: ASSPGQKFSSGNTIY

J: TRBJ2-3
length: 14
V: TRBV5-6
CDR3: ASSLAGGSETDTQY

J: TRBJ1-4
length: 12
V: TRBV4-1
CDR3: ASRRTGGGEKLF

J: TRBJ1-2
length: 12
V: TRBV6-5
CDR3: ASRGDRGSYGYT

J: TRBJ2-7
length: 10
V: TRBV28
CDR3: ASSKTGYEQY

J: TRBJ1-1
length: 11
V: TRBV19
CDR3: ASSLSRFPEAF

J: TRBJ1-2
length: 13
V: TRBV19
CDR3: ASMAIRPRNYGYT

J: TRBJ1-1
length: 11
V: TRBV11-3
CDR3: ASSFIGDTEAF

J: TRBJ2-7
length: 11
V: TRBV4-2
CDR3: ASSQDGGWEQY

J: TRBJ1-2
length: 11
V: TRBV5-6
CDR3: ASSSPGQGTYT

J: TRBJ1-2
length: 15
V: TRBV5-4
CDR3: ASTGQGPRSSNYGYT

J: TRBJ1-2
length: 13
V: TRBV7-2
CDR3: ASSYLIRGGSGYT

J: TRBJ2-7
length: 12
V: TRBV10-3
CDR3: AISDSSGRAEQY

J: TRBJ2-5
length: 13
V: TRBV5-1
CDR3: ASSFATGSEETQY

J: TRBJ2-5
length: 12
V: TRBV27
CDR3: ASSHRAARETQY

J: TRBJ2-7
length: 13
V: TRBV10-3
CDR3: AITKGEGNSYEQY

J: TRBJ1-1
length: 14
V: TRBV6-5
CDR3: ASSFPGTGGFTEAF

J: TRBJ2-5
length: 12
V: TRBV5-1
CDR3: ASSARGAGETQY

J: TRBJ2-6
length: 16
V: TRBV9
CDR3: ASSVGPGQSSGANVLT

J: TRBJ1-1
length: 11
V: TRBV27
CDR3: ASCRLRNTEAF

J: TRBJ1-2
length: 12
V: TRBV10-3
CDR3: AISVSGEKGGYT

J: TRBJ1-2
length: 12
V: TRBV6-5
CDR3: ASRRLLTNYGYT

J: TRBJ1-5
length: 13
V: TRBV25-1
CDR3: ASSNTGTGDQPQH

J: TRBJ2-7
length: 11
V: TRBV11-3
CDR3: ASQRDRDDEQY

J: TRBJ1-4
length: 12
V: TRBV5-5
CDR3: ASSLEPAREKLF

J: TRBJ2-7
length: 14
V: TRBV7-2
CDR3: ASSLGFDRIRNEQY

J: TRBJ1-1
length: 11
V: TRBV18
CDR3: ASSPSRYTEAF

J: TRBJ1-5
length: 13
V: TRBV7-9
CDR3: ASSLEGNSNQPQH

J: TRBJ2-1
length: 12
V: TRBV7-2
CDR3: ASSFTGRGNEQF

J: TRBJ1-2
length: 13
V: TRBV4-3
CDR3: ASSRGGQGEYGYT

J: TRBJ1-5
length: 15
V: TRBV4-2
CDR3: ASSQGKQGAGNQPQH

J: TRBJ1-1
length: 12
V: TRBV5-4
CDR3: ASRLPGFNTEAF

J: TRBJ1-5
length: 12
V: TRBV6-6
CDR3: ASSQRGGRQSQH

J: TRBJ2-3
length: 13
V: TRBV4-3
CDR3: ASSQRDGLEDTQY

J: TRBJ1-2
length: 12
V: TRBV18
CDR3: ASSPEEGHYGYT

J: TRBJ1-1
length: 10
V: TRBV29-1
CDR3: SVDRGQTEAF

J: TRBJ2-3
length: 11
V: TRBV29-1
CDR3: SVAGQNTDTQY

J: TRBJ2-1
length: 9
V: TRBV28
CDR3: ASSSKLADF

J: TRBJ2-7
length: 11
V: TRBV5-1
CDR3: ASSFTGPYEQY

J: TRBJ2-5
length: 11
V: TRBV2
CDR3: ASSPDQQETQY

J: TRBJ2-1
length: 10
V: TRBV6-6
CDR3: ASSYLDNEQF

J: TRBJ1-4
length: 12
V: TRBV9
CDR3: ASSLTGPSGELF

J: TRBJ2-2
length: 12
V: TRBV2
CDR3: ASSEAGRTGELF

J: TRBJ2-3
length: 12
V: TRBV2
CDR3: ASSETVVGGTQY

J: TRBJ1-2
length: 13
V: TRBV6-5
CDR3: ASSSKNRDRGGYT

J: TRBJ1-5
length: 12
V: TRBV18
CDR3: ASSRTDSNQPQH

J: TRBJ2-5
length: 15
V: TRBV4-1
CDR3: ASSQSDSGRAGETQY

J: TRBJ2-7
length: 12
V: TRBV5-5
CDR3: ASSLGQELYEQY

J: TRBJ1-2
length: 9
V: TRBV29-1
CDR3: SVAGTDGYT

J: TRBJ1-1
length: 11
V: TRBV4-3
CDR3: ASSQDPYTEAF